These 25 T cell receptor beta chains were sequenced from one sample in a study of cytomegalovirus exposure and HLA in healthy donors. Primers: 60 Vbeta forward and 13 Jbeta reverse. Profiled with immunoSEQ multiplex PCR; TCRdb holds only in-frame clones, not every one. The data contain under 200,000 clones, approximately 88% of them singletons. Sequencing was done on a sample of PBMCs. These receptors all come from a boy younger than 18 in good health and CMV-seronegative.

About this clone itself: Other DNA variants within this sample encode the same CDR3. The CDR3 DNA reads as TGTGCCAGCAGCCCGGGACTAGCGGGATCTTCGAACACCGGGGAGCTGTTTTTT. This gives the protein CASSPGLAGSSNTGELFF. The V and J genes are TRBV13 and TRBJ2-2, with 13 bases matching TRBD2. CDR1 is PRHDT, CDR2 FYEKMQ, per germline (reference sequence). V lost 5 bases and J lost 0; bases outside the gene matches: 6. CDR3 size: 18 residues.

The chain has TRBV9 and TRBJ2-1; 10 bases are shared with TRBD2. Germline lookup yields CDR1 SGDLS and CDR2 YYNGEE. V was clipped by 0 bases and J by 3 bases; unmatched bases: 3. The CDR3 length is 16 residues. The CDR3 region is CASSVEGTSDYNEQFF. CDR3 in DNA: TGTGCCAGCAGCGTAGAAGGGACTAGCGACTACAATGAGCAGTTCTTC.

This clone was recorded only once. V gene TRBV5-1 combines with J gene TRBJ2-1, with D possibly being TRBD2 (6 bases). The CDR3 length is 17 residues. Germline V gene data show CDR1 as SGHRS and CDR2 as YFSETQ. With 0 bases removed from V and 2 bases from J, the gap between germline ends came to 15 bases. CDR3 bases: TGCGCCAGCAGCTTGGCTCAGGGACTGAAGGCCTACAATGAGCAGTTCTTC. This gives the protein CASSLAQGLKAYNEQFF.

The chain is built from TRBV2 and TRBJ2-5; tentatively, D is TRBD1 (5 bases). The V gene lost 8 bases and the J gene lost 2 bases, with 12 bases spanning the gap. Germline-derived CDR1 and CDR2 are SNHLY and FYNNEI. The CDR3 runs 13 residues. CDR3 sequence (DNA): TGTGCCAGCCGGGCCGCAGGGCAAGAGACCCAGTACTTC. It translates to CASRAAGQETQYF.

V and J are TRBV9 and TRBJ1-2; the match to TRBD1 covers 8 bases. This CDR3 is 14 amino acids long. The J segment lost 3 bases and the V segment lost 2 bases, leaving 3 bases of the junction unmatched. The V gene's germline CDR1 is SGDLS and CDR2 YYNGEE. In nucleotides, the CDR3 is TGTGCCAGCAGCGTCACAGGGGGGGACTATGGCTACACCTTC. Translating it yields CASSVTGGDYGYTF.

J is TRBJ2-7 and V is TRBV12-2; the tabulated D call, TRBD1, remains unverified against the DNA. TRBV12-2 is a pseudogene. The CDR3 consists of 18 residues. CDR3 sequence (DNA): TGTGCAAGTCGCTTGACCGGCAGAGGGGGTCCGAGCTCCTACGAGCAGTACTTC. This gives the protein CASRLTGRGGPSSYEQYF.

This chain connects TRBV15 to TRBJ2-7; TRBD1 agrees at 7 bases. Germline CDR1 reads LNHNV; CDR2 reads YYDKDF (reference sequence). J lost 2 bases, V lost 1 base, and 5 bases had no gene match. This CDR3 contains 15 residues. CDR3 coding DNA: TGTGCCACCAGCAGAGTGGGACAGACCCCCTACGAGCAGTACTTC. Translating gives CATSRVGQTPYEQYF.

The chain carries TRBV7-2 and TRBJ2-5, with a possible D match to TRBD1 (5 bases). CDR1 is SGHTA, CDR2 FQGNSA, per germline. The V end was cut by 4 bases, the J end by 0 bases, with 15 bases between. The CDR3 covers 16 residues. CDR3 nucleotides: TGTGCCAGCAGCTCCTATTTCTCCAGGGACCAAGAGACCCAGTACTTC. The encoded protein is CASSSYFSRDQETQYF.

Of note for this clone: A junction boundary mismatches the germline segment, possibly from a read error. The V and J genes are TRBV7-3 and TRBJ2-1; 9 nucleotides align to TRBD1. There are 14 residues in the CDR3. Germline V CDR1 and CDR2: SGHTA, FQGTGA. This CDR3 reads CASSAKGQGLGQIF. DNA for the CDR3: TGTGCCAGCAGCGCAAAAGGACAGGGGCTTGGTCAGATCTTC.

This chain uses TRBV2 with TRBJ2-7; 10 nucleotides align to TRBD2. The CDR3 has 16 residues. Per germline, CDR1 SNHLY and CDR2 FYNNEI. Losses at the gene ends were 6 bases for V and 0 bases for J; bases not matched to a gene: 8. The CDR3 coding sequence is TGTGCCAGCAGCAGGACAGGACTAGCGGTCTCCTACGAGCAGTACTTC. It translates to CASSRTGLAVSYEQYF.

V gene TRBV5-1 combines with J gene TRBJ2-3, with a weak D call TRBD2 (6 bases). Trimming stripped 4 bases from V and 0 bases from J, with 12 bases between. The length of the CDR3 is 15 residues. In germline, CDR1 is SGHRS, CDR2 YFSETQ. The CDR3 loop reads CASSISGTSTDTQYF. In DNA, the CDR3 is TGCGCCAGCAGCATCTCAGGGACTAGCACAGATACGCAGTATTTT.

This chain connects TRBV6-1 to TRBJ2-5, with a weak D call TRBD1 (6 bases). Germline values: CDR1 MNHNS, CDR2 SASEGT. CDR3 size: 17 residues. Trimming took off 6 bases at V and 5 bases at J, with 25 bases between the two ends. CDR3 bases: TGTGCCAGCAGGGAATACACAGGGATTATGAAGGCCGAGACCCAGTACTTC. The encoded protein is CASREYTGIMKAETQYF.

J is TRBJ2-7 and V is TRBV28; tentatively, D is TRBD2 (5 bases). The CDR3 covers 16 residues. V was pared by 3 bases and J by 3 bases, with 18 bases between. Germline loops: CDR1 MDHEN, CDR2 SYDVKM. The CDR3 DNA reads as TGTGCCAGCAGTTTCTCGGACTTCTCTAGGTTCTACGAGCAGTACTTC. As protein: CASSFSDFSRFYEQYF.

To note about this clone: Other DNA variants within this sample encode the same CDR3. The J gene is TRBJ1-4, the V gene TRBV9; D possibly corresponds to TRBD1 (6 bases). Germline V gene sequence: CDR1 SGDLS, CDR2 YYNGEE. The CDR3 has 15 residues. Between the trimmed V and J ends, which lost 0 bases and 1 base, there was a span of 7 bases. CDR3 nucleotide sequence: TGTGCCAGCAGCGTAGGAGGGGGAACTAATGAAAAACTGTTTTTT. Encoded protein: CASSVGGGTNEKLFF.

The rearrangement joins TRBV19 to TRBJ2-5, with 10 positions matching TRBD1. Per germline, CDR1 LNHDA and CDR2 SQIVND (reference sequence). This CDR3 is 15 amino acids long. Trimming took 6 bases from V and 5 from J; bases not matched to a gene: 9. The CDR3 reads CASRSQTGGGETQYF. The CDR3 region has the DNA TGTGCCAGTAGGTCCCAGACAGGGGGCGGGGAGACCCAGTACTTC.

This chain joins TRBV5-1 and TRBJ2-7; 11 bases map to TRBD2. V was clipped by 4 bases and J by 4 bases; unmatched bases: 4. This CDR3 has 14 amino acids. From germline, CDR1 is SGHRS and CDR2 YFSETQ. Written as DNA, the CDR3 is TGCGCCAGCAGCCCGACTAGCGGGACTTACGAGCAGTACTTC. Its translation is CASSPTSGTYEQYF.

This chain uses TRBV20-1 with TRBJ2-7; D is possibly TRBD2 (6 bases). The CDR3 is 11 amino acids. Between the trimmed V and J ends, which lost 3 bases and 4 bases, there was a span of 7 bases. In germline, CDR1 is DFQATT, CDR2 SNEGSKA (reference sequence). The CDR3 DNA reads TGCAGTGCTAGGGAGGGATACGAGCAGTACTTC. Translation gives CSAREGYEQYF.

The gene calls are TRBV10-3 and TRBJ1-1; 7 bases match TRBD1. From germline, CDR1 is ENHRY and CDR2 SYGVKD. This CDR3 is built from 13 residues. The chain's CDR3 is CATGTDMNTEAFF. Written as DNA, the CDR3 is TGTGCAACCGGGACAGACATGAACACTGAAGCTTTCTTT.

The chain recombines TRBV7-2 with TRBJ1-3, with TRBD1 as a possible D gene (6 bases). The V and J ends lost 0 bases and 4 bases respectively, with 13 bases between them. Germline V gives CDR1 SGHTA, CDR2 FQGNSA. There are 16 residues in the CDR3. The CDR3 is CASSLAPGASGNTIYF. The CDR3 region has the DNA TGTGCCAGCAGCTTAGCGCCAGGGGCATCGGGAAACACCATATATTTT.

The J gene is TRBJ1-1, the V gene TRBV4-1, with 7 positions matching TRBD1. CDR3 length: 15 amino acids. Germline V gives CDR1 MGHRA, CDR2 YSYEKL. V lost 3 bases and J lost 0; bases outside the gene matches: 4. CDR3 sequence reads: CASSQGQIMNTEAFF. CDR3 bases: TGCGCCAGCAGCCAGGGACAGATCATGAACACTGAAGCTTTCTTT.

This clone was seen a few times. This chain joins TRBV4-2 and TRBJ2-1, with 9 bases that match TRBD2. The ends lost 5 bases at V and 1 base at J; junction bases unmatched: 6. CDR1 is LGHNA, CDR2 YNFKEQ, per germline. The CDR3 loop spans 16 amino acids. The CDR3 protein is CASSGSGSGSYNEQFF. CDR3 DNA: TGTGCCAGCAGCGGTAGCGGGAGCGGGTCCTACAATGAGCAGTTCTTC.

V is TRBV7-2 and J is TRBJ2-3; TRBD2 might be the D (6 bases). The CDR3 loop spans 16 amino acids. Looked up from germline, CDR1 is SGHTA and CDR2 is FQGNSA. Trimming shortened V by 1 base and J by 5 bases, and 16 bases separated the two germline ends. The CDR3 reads CASSLEGIPGEDTQYF. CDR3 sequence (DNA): TGTGCCAGCAGCTTAGAGGGCATTCCGGGGGAAGATACGCAGTATTTT.

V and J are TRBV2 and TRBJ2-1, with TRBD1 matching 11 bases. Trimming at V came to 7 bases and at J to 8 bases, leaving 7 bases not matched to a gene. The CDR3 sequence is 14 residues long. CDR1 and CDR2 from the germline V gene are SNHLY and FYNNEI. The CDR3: CASNGQGAFYEQFF. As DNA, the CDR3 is TGTGCCAGCAACGGACAGGGGGCGTTCTATGAGCAGTTCTTC.

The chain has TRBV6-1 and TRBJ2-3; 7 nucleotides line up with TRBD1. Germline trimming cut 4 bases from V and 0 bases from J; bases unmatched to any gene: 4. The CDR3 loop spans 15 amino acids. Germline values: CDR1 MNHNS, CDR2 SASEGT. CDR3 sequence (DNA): TGTGCCAGCAGTGGGCGACAGGGCAGCACAGATACGCAGTATTTT. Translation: CASSGRQGSTDTQYF.

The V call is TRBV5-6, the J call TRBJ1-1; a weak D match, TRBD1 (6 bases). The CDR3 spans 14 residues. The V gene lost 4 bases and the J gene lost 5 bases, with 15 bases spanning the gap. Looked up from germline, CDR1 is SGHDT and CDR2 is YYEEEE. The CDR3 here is CASSLRFRGTEAFF. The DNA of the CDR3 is TGTGCCAGCAGCCTAAGATTCAGGGGAACTGAAGCTTTCTTT.